These T cell receptor beta chains were read from a single sample in a study of blood T cell repertoires in COVID-19. Sequenced by immunoSEQ multiplex PCR; TCRdb stores in-frame clones only, minus some. The sample carries a few hundred thousand clones, about 80% recorded once. Sequences were obtained from peripheral blood. The origin of the receptors is a person aged 65 to 85 with COVID-19, enrolled during active disease. Each CDR3 is given with its conserved first and last residue. D genes are given only for firm matches. A row's size may be missing; if present it is once, few, many or a size class.

TRBV5-1	TRBJ1-6	15	once	.	CASSLDGQNNSPLHF	TGCGCCAGCAGCTTGGACGGACAGAATAATTCACCCCTCCACTTT
TRBV19	TRBJ1-6	20	once	.	CASSISDKVLQSSYNSPLHF	TGTGCCAGTAGTATCTCGGACAAGGTTCTCCAAAGCTCCTATAATTCACCCCTCCACTTT
TRBV5-1	TRBJ2-3	14	.	TRBD1	CASLQGAGADTQYF	TGCGCCAGCCTACAGGGGGCAGGTGCAGATACGCAGTATTTT
TRBV7-8	TRBJ2-1	15	few	TRBD2	CASRSGLAGGHEQFF	TGTGCCAGCAGATCAGGACTAGCGGGAGGCCATGAGCAGTTCTTC
TRBV9	TRBJ2-5	16	.	TRBD2	CASSAGLAGGVETQYF	TGTGCCAGCAGCGCGGGACTAGCGGGAGGGGTGGAGACCCAGTACTTC
TRBV11-1	TRBJ2-5	16	.	.	CASSLGTRGGRETQYF	TGTGCCAGCAGCCTCGGGACTCGGGGTGGAAGAGAGACCCAGTACTTC
TRBV7-2	TRBJ2-7	15	.	TRBD1	CASSSPDRGDYEQYF	TGTGCCAGCAGCTCACCTGACAGGGGTGACTACGAGCAGTACTTC
TRBV6-5	TRBJ2-5	12	.	.	CASKTGTETQYF	TGTGCCAGCAAGACAGGGACTGAGACCCAGTACTTC
TRBV28	TRBJ1-4	16	once	.	CASSLLSGGIREKLFF	TGTGCCAGCAGTTTATTGTCCGGGGGGATCCGTGAAAAACTGTTTTTT
TRBV11-2	TRBJ2-7	13	few	TRBD2	CASSSAGIGEQYF	TGTGCCAGCAGCTCAGCGGGAATTGGCGAGCAGTACTTC
TRBV19	TRBJ1-2	14	.	.	CASRRQVANYGYTF	TGTGCCAGTAGGAGACAGGTAGCTAACTATGGCTACACCTTC
TRBV5-4	TRBJ2-1	11	.	.	CASSLSGMRFF	TGTGCCAGCAGCTTGTCAGGGATGAGGTTCTTC
TRBV6-2/TRBV6-3	TRBJ1-5	14	few	.	CASSTGNYNQPQHF	TGTGCCAGCAGTACAGGGAACTACAATCAGCCCCAGCATTTT
TRBV6-5	TRBJ1-5	11	.	.	CAVSGNQPQHF	TGTGCCGTGTCGGGCAATCAGCCCCAGCATTTT
TRBV19	TRBJ2-2	14	.	TRBD1	CASRDRGGTGELFF	TGTGCCAGTAGGGACAGGGGCGGTACCGGGGAGCTGTTTTTT
TRBV11-1	TRBJ2-5	13	few	.	CASSFWGPETQYF	TGTGCCAGCAGCTTTTGGGGCCCGGAGACCCAGTACTTC
TRBV7-2	TRBJ1-2	14	few	TRBD1	CASRRDRRNYGYTF	TGTGCCAGCAGGCGGGACAGGCGGAACTATGGCTACACCTTC
TRBV7-9	TRBJ1-1	14	.	TRBD1	CASSYRQGNTEAFF	TGTGCCAGCAGCTACAGACAGGGGAACACTGAAGCTTTCTTT
TRBV10-3	TRBJ1-1	14	few	.	CAISEVRADTEAFF	TGTGCCATCAGTGAGGTCAGGGCGGACACTGAAGCTTTCTTT
TRBV10-2	TRBJ2-7	13	.	TRBD1	CASRDRSSYEQYF	TGCGCCAGCAGGGACAGGTCCTCCTACGAGCAGTACTTC
TRBV5-4	TRBJ2-3	16	.	.	CASSLERGGITDTQYF	TGTGCCAGCAGCCTGGAAAGGGGGGGCATAACTGATACGCAGTATTTT
TRBV19	TRBJ2-1	16	.	TRBD2	CASKRGAGGNYNEQFF	TGTGCCAGTAAAAGAGGAGCGGGAGGGAACTACAATGAGCAGTTCTTC
TRBV11-3	TRBJ2-3	12	.	.	CASSHGWGTQYF	TGTGCCAGCAGCCACGGGTGGGGCACGCAGTATTTT
TRBV29-1	TRBJ1-4	14	.	TRBD1	CSVTLTGGTGKLFF	TGCAGCGTAACTTTGACAGGGGGCACGGGAAAACTGTTTTTT
TRBV12-3/TRBV12-4	TRBJ1-3	13	once	.	CASNTGPGNTIYF	TGTGCCAGCAATACAGGGCCCGGAAACACCATATATTTT
TRBV6-2/TRBV6-3	TRBJ2-7	16	.	TRBD2	CASSSLTSGISYEQYF	TGTGCCAGCAGTTCGCTGACTAGCGGGATCTCCTACGAGCAGTACTTC
TRBV28	TRBJ2-7	13	once	.	CASREQVPPEQYF	TGTGCCAGCAGGGAACAGGTTCCTCCCGAGCAGTACTTC
TRBV19	TRBJ1-6	13	once	.	CASSIVINSPLHF	TGTGCCAGTAGTATAGTCATTAATTCACCCCTCCACTTT
TRBV30	TRBJ1-5	16	.	.	CAWSLESSTGYQPQHF	TGTGCCTGGAGTCTCGAGTCGTCGACGGGATATCAGCCCCAGCATTTT
TRBV5-1	TRBJ1-2	12	.	TRBD1	CASSVTGYGYTF	TGCGCCAGCAGCGTGACAGGGTATGGCTACACCTTC
TRBV28	TRBJ2-1	14	once	TRBD2	CASSFSSGRGEQFF	TGTGCCAGCAGTTTCAGTAGCGGGAGAGGTGAGCAGTTCTTC
TRBV12-5	TRBJ2-2	14	few	.	CASGLEHTPGELFF	TGTGCTAGTGGCCTCGAACACACGCCCGGGGAGCTGTTTTTT
TRBV9	TRBJ2-7	15	.	.	CASSADGLFAYEQYF	TGTGCCAGCAGCGCGGACGGACTCTTCGCCTACGAGCAGTACTTC
TRBV19	TRBJ1-4	14	.	TRBD1	CASSMGQVNEKLFF	TGTGCCAGTAGTATGGGACAGGTTAATGAAAAACTGTTTTTT
TRBV21-1	TRBJ2-2	16	.	.	CASSMGLAGGDGELFF	TGTGCCAGCAGCATGGGACTAGCGGGAGGGGACGGGGAGCTGTTTTTT
TRBV27	TRBJ1-6	15	.	.	CASSLRTGDNSPLHF	TGTGCCAGCAGTTTAAGGACGGGGGATAATTCACCCCTCCACTTT
TRBV27	TRBJ2-1	14	.	TRBD2	CASNPGLAWNEQFF	TGTGCCAGTAATCCGGGACTAGCGTGGAATGAGCAGTTCTTC
TRBV2	TRBJ2-7	15	.	TRBD1	CASRGPGTGIGEQYF	TGTGCCAGCAGAGGTCCCGGGACAGGGATCGGCGAGCAGTACTTC
TRBV5-8	TRBJ2-3	15	.	.	CASSFSGTSTDTQYF	TGTGCCAGCAGCTTCTCCGGGACTAGCACAGATACGCAGTATTTT
TRBV4-3	TRBJ2-1	16	.	TRBD2	CASSHPGLAGHNEQFF	TGCGCCAGCAGCCACCCGGGACTAGCGGGCCACAATGAGCAGTTCTTC
TRBV7-9	TRBJ2-1	14	.	.	CASSLGRLGDEQFF	TGTGCCAGCAGCTTAGGGCGCCTGGGCGATGAGCAGTTCTTC
TRBV28	TRBJ1-5	12	.	.	CASSPGNQPQHF	TGTGCCAGCAGCCCCGGCAATCAGCCCCAGCATTTT
TRBV5-4	TRBJ1-6	14	.	.	CASRMDHRDSPLHF	TGTGCCAGCAGAATGGATCATCGGGATTCACCCCTCCACTTT
TRBV7-9	TRBJ2-7	13	.	.	CASSLGQYYEQYF	TGTGCCAGCAGCTTAGGGCAGTACTACGAGCAGTACTTC
TRBV5-1	TRBJ2-7	14	.	.	CASSSLTLATVQYF	TGCGCCAGCAGCTCTCTGACACTTGCTACGGTGCAGTACTTC
TRBV9	TRBJ1-6	16	.	.	CASSVLYRGNRSPLHF	TGTGCCAGCAGCGTACTGTATAGGGGAAATCGATCACCCCTCCACTTT
TRBV19	TRBJ2-1	14	.	.	CASRQGGARDEQFF	TGTGCCAGTAGACAGGGGGGGGCGCGGGATGAGCAGTTCTTC
TRBV7-2	TRBJ2-5	15	.	TRBD2	CASTPLRLAAETQYF	TGTGCCAGCACCCCCCTTCGACTAGCGGCAGAGACCCAGTACTTC
TRBV7-2	TRBJ1-3	15	.	.	CASSLVGGEGNTIYF	TGTGCCAGCAGCTTAGTGGGGGGGGAAGGAAACACCATATATTTT
TRBV9	TRBJ2-3	18	.	TRBD1	CASSVAFGRDRDLDTQYF	TGTGCCAGCAGCGTAGCGTTCGGCCGGGACAGGGATTTAGATACGCAGTATTTT
TRBV20-1	TRBJ1-5	13	.	.	CSARGQFNQPQHF	TGCAGTGCTCGTGGACAGTTCAATCAGCCCCAGCATTTT
TRBV3-1/TRBV3-2	TRBJ2-3	15	.	.	CASSRLGGETDTQYF	TGTGCCAGCAGCCGTCTCGGCGGGGAGACAGATACGCAGTATTTT
TRBV7-8	TRBJ1-3	16	.	.	CASSRTGTSSGNTIYF	TGTGCCAGCAGCAGGACCGGGACAAGCTCTGGAAACACCATATATTTT
TRBV11-2	TRBJ2-5	14	few	TRBD2	CASSLVLADETQYF	TGTGCCAGCAGCTTAGTACTAGCGGACGAGACCCAGTACTTC